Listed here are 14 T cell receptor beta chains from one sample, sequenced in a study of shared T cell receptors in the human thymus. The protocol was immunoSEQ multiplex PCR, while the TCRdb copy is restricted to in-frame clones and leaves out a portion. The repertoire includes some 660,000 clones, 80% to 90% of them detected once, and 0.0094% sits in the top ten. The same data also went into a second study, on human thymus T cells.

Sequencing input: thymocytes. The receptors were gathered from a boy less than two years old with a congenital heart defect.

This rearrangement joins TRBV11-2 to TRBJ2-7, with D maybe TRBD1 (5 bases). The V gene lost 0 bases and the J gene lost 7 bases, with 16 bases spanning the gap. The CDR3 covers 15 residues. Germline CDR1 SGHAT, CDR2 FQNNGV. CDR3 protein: CASSLEIWGPGEQYF. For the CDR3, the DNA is TGTGCCAGCAGCTTAGAGATTTGGGGCCCAGGGGAGCAGTACTTC.

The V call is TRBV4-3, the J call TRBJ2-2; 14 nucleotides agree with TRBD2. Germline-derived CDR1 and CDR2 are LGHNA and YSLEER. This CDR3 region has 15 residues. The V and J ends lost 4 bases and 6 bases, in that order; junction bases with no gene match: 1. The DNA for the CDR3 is TGCGCCAGCAGCCCGACTAGCGGGAGGGCCGGGGAGCTGTTTTTT. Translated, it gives CASSPTSGRAGELFF.

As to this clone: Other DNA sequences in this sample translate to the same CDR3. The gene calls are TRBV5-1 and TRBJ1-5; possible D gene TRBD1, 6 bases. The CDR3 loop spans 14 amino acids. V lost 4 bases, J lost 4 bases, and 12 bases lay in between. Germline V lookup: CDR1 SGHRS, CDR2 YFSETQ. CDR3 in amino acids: CASSPGQNNQPQHF. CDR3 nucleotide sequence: TGCGCCAGCAGCCCAGGACAGAATAATCAGCCCCAGCATTTT.

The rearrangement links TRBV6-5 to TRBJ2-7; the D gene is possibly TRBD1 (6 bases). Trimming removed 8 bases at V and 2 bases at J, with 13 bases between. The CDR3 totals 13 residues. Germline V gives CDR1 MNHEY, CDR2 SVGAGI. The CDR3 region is CASWEKGAYEQYF. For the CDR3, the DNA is TGTGCCAGCTGGGAAAAGGGGGCCTACGAGCAGTACTTC.

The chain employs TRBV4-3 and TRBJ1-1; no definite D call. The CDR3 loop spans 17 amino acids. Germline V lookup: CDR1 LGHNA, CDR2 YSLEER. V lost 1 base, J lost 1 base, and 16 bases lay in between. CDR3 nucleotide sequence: TGCGCCAGCAGCCAAGGGCGGGGTTTGGGGAGGAACACTGAAGCTTTCTTT. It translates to CASSQGRGLGRNTEAFF.

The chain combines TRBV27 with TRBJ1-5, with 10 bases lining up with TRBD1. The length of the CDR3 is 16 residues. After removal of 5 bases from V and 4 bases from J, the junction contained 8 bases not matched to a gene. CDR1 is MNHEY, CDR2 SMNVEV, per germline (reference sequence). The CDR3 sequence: CASSPLEGQGNQPQHF. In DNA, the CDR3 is TGTGCCAGCAGTCCGCTGGAGGGACAGGGGAATCAGCCCCAGCATTTT.

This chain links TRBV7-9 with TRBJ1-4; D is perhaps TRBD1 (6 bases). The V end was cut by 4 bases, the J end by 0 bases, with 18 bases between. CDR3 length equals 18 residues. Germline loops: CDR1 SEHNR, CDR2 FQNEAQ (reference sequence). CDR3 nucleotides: TGTGCCAGCAGCTCTGGGCCAAAGGACAGCACAACTAATGAAAAACTGTTTTTT. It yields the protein CASSSGPKDSTTNEKLFF.

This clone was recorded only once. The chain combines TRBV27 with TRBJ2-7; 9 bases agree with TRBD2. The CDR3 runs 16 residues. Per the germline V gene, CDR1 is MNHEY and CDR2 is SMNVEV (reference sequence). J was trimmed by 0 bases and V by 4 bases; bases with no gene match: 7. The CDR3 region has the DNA TGTGCCAGCAGTTCCCGTAGTAGCGGGGGCTCCTACGAGCAGTACTTC. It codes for CASSSRSSGGSYEQYF.

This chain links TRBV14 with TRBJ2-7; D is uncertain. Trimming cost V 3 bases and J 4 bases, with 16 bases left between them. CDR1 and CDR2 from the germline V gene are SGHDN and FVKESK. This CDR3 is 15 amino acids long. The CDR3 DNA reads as TGTGCCAGCAGCCACCCTGACTCCGATGGATACGAGCAGTACTTC. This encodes CASSHPDSDGYEQYF.

The CDR3: CAISYWGRGQGTYGYTF. CDR3 nucleotide sequence: TGTGCCATCAGTTACTGGGGCAGGGGGCAGGGAACATATGGCTACACCTTC. This rearrangement joins TRBV10-3 to TRBJ1-2, with TRBD1 matching 8 bases. Germline CDR1 ENHRY, CDR2 SYGVKD. The V gene end was trimmed by 5 bases and the J gene end by 5 bases; junction bases not matched to a gene: 16. The CDR3 length is 17 residues.

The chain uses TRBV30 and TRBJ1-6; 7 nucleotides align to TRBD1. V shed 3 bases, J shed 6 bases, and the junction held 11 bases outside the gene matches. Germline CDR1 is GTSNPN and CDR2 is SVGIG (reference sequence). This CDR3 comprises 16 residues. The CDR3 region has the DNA TGTGCCTGGAGAAGTAGGGGGCGGTTGGTTAATTCACCCCTCCACTTT. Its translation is CAWRSRGRLVNSPLHF.

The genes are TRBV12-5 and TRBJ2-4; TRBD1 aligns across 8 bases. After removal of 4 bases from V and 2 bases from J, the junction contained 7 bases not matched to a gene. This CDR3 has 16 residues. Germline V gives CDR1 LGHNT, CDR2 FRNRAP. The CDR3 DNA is TGTGCTAGTGGTTCCACAGGGGGACTGTCCAAAAACATTCAGTACTTC. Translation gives CASGSTGGLSKNIQYF.

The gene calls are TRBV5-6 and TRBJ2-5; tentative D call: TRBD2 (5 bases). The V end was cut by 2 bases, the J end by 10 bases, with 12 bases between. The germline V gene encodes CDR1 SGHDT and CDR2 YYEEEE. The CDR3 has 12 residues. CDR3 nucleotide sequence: TGTGCCAGCAGCTTCTGCGCCGGAGGCCAGTACTTC. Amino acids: CASSFCAGGQYF.

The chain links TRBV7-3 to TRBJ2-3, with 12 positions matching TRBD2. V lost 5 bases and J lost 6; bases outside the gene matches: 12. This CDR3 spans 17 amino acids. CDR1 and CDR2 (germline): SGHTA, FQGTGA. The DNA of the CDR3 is TGTGCCAGCAGCCATCTAGCGGGGGGGAATTATCCGGATACGCAGTATTTT. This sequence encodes CASSHLAGGNYPDTQYF.